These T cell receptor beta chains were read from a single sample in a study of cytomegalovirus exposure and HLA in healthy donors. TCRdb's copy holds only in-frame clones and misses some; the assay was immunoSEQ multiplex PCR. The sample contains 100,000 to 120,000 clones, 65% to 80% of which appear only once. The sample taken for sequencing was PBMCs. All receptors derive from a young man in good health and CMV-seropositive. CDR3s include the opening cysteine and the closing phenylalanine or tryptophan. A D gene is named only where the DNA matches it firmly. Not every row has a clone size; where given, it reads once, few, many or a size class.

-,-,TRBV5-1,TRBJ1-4,TGCGCCAGCAGCTTAACAGGGTCCAATGAAAAACTGTTTTTT,CASSLTGSNEKLFF
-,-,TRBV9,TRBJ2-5,TGTGCCAGCAGCGTAGGTGGGAGGTATCAAGAGACCCAGTACTTC,CASSVGGRYQETQYF
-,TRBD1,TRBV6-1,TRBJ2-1,TGTGCCAGCAGTGAAGCAAGGACAGGGCTATACAATGAGCAGTTCTTC,CASSEARTGLYNEQFF
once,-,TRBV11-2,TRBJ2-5,TGTGCCAGCAGCTTAGAGTGGGGGCCGGATGAAGAGACCCAGTACTTC,CASSLEWGPDEETQYF
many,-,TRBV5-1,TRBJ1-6,TGCGCCAGCAGCTTGGATCAGGGACTTATTTCACCCCTCCACTTT,CASSLDQGLISPLHF
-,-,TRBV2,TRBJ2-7,TGTGCCGGGAGGCCGGGAACCCACTACGAGCAGTACTTC,CAGRPGTHYEQYF
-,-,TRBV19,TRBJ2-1,TGTGCCATCCCCTACAGGGAATTGAGGTATGAGCAGTTCTTC,CAIPYRELRYEQFF
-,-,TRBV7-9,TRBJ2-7,TGTGCCAGCAGAACGGTTGGGAGCCGCGAGCAGTACTTC,CASRTVGSREQYF
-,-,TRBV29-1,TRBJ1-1,TGCAGCGTTAACAGTGTATTACCGGGACAACAGAACACTGAAGCTTTCTTT,CSVNSVLPGQQNTEAFF
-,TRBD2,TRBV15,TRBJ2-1,TGTGCCACCAGCAGAGTGGGTAGCGGGGGGGGTCCTCGGGAGTTCTTC,CATSRVGSGGGPREFF
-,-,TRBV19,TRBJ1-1,TGTGCCAGTAGTATCACGGGAGGGAACACTGAAGCTTTCTTT,CASSITGGNTEAFF
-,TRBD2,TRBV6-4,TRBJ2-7,TGTGCCAACCTAGAAACCCGCGGGGGAAACTACGAGCAGTACTTC,CANLETRGGNYEQYF
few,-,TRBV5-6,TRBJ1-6,TGTGCCAGCAGCTTGGCGGGACACTCACCCCTCCACTTT,CASSLAGHSPLHF
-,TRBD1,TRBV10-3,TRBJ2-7,TGTGCCATCAGTGAGTCAGGACAGGGTGGGTCCTACGAGCAGTACTTC,CAISESGQGGSYEQYF
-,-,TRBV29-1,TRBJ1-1,TGCAGCGTTGGTCCCCCTCGTGGCAAAGTGAACACTGAAGCTTTCTTT,CSVGPPRGKVNTEAFF
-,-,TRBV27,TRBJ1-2,TGTGCCAGCAGTTTAATGCGGCAGGGGAGCTACACCTTC,CASSLMRQGSYTF
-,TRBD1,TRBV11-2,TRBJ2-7,TGTGCCAGCAGCTTAGGCGGACAGGGGGGCTACGAGCAGTACTTC,CASSLGGQGGYEQYF
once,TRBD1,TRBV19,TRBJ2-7,TGTGCCAGTAGTCCGACAGGGGGCTTGTACGAGCAGTACTTC,CASSPTGGLYEQYF
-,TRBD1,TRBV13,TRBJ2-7,TGTGCCAGCCGCGGACAGGGGCTTTTCGACGAGCAGTACTTC,CASRGQGLFDEQYF
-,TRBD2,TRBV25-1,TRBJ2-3,TGTGCCAGCAGTGCAGGGACTAGCGGCCACACAGATACGCAGTATTTT,CASSAGTSGHTDTQYF
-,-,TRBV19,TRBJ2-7,TGTGCCAGTAGTCCCCGGACAGGGAGGGATACTAGGGCCTACGGGCAGTACTTC,CASSPRTGRDTRAYGQYF
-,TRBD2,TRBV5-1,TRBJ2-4,TGCGCCAGCAGGGAACCGGGACTAGCGGGGTCACTGGCCAAAAACATTCAGTACTTC,CASREPGLAGSLAKNIQYF
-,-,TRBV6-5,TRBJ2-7,TGTGCCAGCACCGAGACTAGTGGCGAGCAGTACTTC,CASTETSGEQYF
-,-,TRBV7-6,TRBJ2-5,TGTGCCAGCAGGGAGGCGTACCAAGAGACCCAGTACTTC,CASREAYQETQYF
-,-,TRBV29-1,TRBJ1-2,TGCAGCGTCGAGGGATACAGGGTCTTACCTCCTGGTGGCTACACCTTC,CSVEGYRVLPPGGYTF
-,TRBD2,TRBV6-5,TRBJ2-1,TGTGCCAGCAGTGAATCGGGGGGGGTTTATGAGCAGTTCTTC,CASSESGGVYEQFF
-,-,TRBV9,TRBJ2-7,TGTGCCAGCAGCGTCCTAACAGGAGACGAGCAGTACTTC,CASSVLTGDEQYF
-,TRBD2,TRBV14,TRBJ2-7,TGTGCCAGCAGCCCGACTAGCGGGGGGACCTACGAGCAGTACTTC,CASSPTSGGTYEQYF
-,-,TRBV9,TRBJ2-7,TGTGCCAGCAGCGTAGAGGGGGGGGCTAGCGGCACCTACGAGCAGTACTTC,CASSVEGGASGTYEQYF
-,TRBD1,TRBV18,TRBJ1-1,TGTGCCAGCTCACCCCGACAGGGGACGATGAACACTGAGGCTTTCTTT,CASSPRQGTMNTEAFF
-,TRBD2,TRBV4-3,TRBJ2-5,TGCGCCAGCAGCCAACAGGCGGGGGAAGAGACCCAGTACTTC,CASSQQAGEETQYF
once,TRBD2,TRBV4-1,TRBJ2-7,TGCGCCAGCAGCACTAGCGGGGGGCCCTACGAGCAGTACTTC,CASSTSGGPYEQYF
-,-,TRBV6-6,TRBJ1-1,TGTGCCAGCAGTTACCCAGGGACATATGCTGCCACTGAAGCTTTCTTT,CASSYPGTYAATEAFF
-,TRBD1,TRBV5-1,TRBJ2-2,TGCGCCAGCAGCTTTACAGGGGCCACCGGGGAGCTGTTTTTT,CASSFTGATGELFF
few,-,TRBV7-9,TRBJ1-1,TGTGCCAGCAGCCGTGGACAGTCCAACACTGAAGCTTTCTTT,CASSRGQSNTEAFF
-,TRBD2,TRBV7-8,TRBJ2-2,TGTGCCAGCAGCTGGGGGGTGGGTAGCGGGGGCACGAACACCGGGGAGCTGTTTTTT,CASSWGVGSGGTNTGELFF
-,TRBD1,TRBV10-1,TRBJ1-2,TGCGCCAGCAGTGTGGACAGGGACAACGGCTACACCTTC,CASSVDRDNGYTF
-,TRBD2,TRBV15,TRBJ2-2,TGTGCCACCAGCAGCATAGCGGGGGGGGACTTGAACACCGGGGAGCTGTTTTTT,CATSSIAGGDLNTGELFF
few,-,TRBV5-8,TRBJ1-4,TGCGCCAGCAGCCAAGATGATGCCTTAGCGGAAAAACTGTTTTTT,CASSQDDALAEKLFF
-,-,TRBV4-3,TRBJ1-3,TGCGCCAGCAGCCAGGAACCCCCTCGGAGTGCCGGAAACACCATATATTTT,CASSQEPPRSAGNTIYF